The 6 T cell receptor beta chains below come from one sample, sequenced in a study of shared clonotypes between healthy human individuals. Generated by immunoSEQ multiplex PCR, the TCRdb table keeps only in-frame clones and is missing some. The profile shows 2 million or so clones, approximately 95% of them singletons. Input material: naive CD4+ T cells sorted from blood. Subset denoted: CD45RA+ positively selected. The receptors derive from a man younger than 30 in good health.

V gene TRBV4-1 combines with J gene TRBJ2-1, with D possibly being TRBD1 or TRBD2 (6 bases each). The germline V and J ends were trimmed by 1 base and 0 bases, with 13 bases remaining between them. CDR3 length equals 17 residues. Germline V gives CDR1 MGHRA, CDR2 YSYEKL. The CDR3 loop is CASSQGPPGASYNEQFF. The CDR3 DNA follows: TGCGCCAGCAGCCAAGGGCCCCCGGGGGCCTCCTACAATGAGCAGTTCTTC.

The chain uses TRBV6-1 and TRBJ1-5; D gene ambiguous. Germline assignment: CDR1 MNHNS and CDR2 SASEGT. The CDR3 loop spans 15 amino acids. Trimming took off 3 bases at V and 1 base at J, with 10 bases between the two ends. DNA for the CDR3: TGTGCCAGCAGTGACCGGACGGAAAGCAATCAGCCCCAGCATTTT. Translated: CASSDRTESNQPQHF.

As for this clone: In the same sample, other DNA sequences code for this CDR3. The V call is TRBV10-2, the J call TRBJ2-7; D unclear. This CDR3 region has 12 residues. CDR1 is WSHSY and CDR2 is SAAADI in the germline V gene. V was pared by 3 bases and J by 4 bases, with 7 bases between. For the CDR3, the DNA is TGCGCCAGCAGTGAAGGGCCTTACGAGCAGTACTTC. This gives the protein CASSEGPYEQYF.

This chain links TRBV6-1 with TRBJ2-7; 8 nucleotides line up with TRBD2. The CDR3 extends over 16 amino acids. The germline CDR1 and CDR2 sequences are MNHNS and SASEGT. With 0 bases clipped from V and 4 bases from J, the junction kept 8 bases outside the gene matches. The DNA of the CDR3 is TGTGCCAGCAGTGAAGCGCGGGCGGGGGGCCGATACGAGCAGTACTTC. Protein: CASSEARAGGRYEQYF.

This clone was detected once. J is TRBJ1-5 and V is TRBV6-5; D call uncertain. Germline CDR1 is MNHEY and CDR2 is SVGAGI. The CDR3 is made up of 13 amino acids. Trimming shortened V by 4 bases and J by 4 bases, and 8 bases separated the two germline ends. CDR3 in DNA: TGTGCCAGCAGTTTAGGGATTAATCAGCCCCAGCATTTT. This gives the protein CASSLGINQPQHF.

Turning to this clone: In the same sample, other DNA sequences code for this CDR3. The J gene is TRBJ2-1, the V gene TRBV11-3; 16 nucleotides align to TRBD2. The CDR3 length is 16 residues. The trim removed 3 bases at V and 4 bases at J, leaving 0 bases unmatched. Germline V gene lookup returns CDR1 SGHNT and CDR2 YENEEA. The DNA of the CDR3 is TGTGCCAGCAGCTTGGGACTAGCGGGGGGGTACAATGAGCAGTTCTTC. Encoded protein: CASSLGLAGGYNEQFF.